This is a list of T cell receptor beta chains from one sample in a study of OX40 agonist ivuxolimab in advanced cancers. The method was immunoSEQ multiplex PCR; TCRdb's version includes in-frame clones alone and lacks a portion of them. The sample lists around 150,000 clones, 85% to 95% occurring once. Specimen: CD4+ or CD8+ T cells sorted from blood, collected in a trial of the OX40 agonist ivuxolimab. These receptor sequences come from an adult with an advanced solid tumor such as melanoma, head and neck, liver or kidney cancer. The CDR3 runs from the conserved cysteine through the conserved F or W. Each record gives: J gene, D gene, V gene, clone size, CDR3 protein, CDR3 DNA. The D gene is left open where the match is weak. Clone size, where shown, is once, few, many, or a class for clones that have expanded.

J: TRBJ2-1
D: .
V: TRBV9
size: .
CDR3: CASSVSGYYNEQFF
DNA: TGTGCCAGCAGCGTATCAGGATACTACAATGAGCAGTTCTTC

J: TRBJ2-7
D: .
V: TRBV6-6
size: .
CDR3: CASSFDNEQYF
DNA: TGTGCCAGCAGTTTCGATAACGAGCAGTACTTC

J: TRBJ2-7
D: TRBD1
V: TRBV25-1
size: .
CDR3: CASADRASYEQYF
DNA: TGTGCCAGCGCGGACAGGGCTTCCTACGAGCAGTACTTC

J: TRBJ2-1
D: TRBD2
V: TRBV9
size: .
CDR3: CASSETSGINSYNEQFF
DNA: TGTGCCAGCAGCGAGACTAGCGGGATTAACTCCTACAATGAGCAGTTCTTC

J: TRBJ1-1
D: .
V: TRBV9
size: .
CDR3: CASSVEGKDTEAFF
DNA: TGTGCCAGCAGCGTGGAGGGGAAGGACACTGAAGCTTTCTTT

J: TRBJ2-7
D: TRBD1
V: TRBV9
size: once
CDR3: CASSVARDRVHEQYF
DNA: TGTGCCAGCAGCGTAGCTCGAGACAGGGTCCACGAGCAGTACTTC

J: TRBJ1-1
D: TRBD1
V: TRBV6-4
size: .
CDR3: CASRRQGNTEAFF
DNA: TGTGCCAGCAGACGACAGGGGAACACTGAAGCTTTCTTT

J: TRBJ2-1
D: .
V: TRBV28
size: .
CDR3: CASSFSGASYNEQFF
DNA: TGTGCCAGCAGTTTCTCGGGGGCCTCCTACAATGAGCAGTTCTTC

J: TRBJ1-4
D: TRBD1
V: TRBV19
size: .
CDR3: CASRMRGQRATNEKLFF
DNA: TGTGCCAGTAGGATGAGGGGACAGCGGGCAACTAATGAAAAACTGTTTTTT

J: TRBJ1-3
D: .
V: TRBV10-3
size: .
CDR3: CASGRTDGNTIYF
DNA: TGTGCCTCGGGAAGGACGGATGGAAACACCATATATTTT

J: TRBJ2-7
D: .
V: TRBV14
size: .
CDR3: CASSHLSPGKGHYEQYF
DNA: TGTGCCAGCAGCCATCTTAGCCCTGGTAAGGGACACTACGAGCAGTACTTC

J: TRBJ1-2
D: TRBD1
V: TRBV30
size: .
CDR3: CAWTLTGRGYGYTF
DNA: TGTGCCTGGACCTTGACAGGGAGAGGCTATGGCTACACCTTC

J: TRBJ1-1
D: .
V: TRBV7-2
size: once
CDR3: CASSFGFMNTEAFF
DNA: TGTGCCAGCAGCTTTGGGTTCATGAACACTGAAGCTTTCTTT

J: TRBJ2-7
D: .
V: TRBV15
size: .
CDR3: CATSRGGTGEQYF
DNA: TGTGCCACCAGCAGAGGGGGCACGGGGGAGCAGTACTTC

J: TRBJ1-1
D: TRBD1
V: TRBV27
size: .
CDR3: CASSKGQGGGFWDTEAFF
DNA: TGTGCCAGCAGCAAAGGACAGGGTGGTGGGTTTTGGGACACTGAAGCTTTCTTT

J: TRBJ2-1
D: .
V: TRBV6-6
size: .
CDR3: CASSYSGTYNEQFF
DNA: TGTGCCAGCAGTTATTCAGGGACCTACAATGAGCAGTTCTTC

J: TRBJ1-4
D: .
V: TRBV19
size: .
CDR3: CASIGGDRRKLFF
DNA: TGTGCCAGTATTGGGGGGGACCGTAGGAAACTGTTTTTT

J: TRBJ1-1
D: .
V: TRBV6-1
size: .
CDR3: CASILNLNTEAFF
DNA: TGTGCCAGCATCCTGAATTTGAACACTGAAGCTTTCTTT

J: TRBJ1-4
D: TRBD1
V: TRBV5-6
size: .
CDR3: CASSVNFQGTGSLEKLFF
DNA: TGTGCCAGCAGCGTGAACTTCCAGGGGACAGGGAGCTTGGAAAAACTGTTTTTT

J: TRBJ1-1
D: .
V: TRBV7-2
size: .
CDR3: CASSSHTEAFF
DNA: TGTGCCAGCAGCTCCCACACTGAAGCTTTCTTT

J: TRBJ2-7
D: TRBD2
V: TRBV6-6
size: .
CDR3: CASSSPGLTYEQYF
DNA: TGTGCCAGCAGTTCCCCGGGACTAACCTACGAGCAGTACTTC

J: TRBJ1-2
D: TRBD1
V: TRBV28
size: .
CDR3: CASSPSGQGRYGYTF
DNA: TGTGCCAGCAGTCCCTCGGGACAGGGAAGGTATGGCTACACCTTC

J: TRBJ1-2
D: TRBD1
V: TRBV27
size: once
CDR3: CASSFRQGYGYTF
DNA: TGTGCCAGCAGTTTCCGACAGGGATATGGCTACACCTTC

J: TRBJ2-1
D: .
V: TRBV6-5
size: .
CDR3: CASSDDRYNEQFF
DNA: TGTGCCAGCAGTGATGACAGGTACAATGAGCAGTTCTTC

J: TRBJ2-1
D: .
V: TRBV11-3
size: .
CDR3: CASSLPTSNEQFF
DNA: TGTGCCAGCAGCCTTCCTACTAGTAATGAGCAGTTCTTC

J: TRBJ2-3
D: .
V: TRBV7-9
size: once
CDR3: CASSPLPGTSSTDTQYF
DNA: TGTGCCAGCAGCCCCCTCCCTGGCACATCTAGCACAGATACGCAGTATTTT

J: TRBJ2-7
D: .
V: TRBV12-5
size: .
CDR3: CASGVDYEQYF
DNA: TGTGCTAGTGGGGTAGACTACGAGCAGTACTTC

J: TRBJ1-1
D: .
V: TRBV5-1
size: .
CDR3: CASSPGGLNTEAFF
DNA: TGCGCCAGCAGCCCCGGCGGGTTGAACACTGAAGCTTTCTTT

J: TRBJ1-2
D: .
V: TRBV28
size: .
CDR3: CASSFDRPPYGYTF
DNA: TGTGCCAGCAGTTTCGACAGGCCCCCGTATGGCTACACCTTC

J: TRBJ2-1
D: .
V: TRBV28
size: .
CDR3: CASSPPPGSSYNEQFF
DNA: TGTGCCAGCAGTCCCCCTCCCGGGAGCTCCTACAATGAGCAGTTCTTC

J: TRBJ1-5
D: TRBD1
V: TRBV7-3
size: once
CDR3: CASSPLGQRNQPQHF
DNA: TGTGCCAGCAGCCCGCTGGGACAGCGCAATCAGCCCCAGCATTTT

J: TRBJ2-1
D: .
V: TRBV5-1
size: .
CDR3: CASSSADLLGEQFF
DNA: TGCGCCAGCAGCTCCGCCGACCTCCTCGGGGAGCAGTTCTTC

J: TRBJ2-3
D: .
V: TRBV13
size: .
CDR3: CASGVTDTQYF
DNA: TGTGCCAGCGGGGTCACAGATACGCAGTATTTT

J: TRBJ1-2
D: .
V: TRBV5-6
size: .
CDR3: CASSLVGGRSYGYTF
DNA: TGTGCCAGCAGCTTGGTGGGGGGTCGGTCCTATGGCTACACCTTC

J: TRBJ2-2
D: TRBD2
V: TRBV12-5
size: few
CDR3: CASGFRSLPGLAGGDTGELFF
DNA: TGTGCTAGTGGTTTCCGATCTCTCCCGGGACTAGCGGGAGGGGACACCGGGGAGCTGTTTTTT

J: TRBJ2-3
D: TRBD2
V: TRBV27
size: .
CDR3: CASSLSKVSGSTDTQYF
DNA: TGTGCCAGCAGTTTATCGAAGGTTAGCGGGAGCACAGATACGCAGTATTTT

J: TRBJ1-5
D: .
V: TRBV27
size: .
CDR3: CASSFSTAGQPQHF
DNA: TGTGCCAGCAGTTTTTCGACAGCCGGTCAGCCCCAGCATTTT

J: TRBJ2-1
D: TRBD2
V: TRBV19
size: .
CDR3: CASSTPGGRNEQFF
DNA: TGTGCCAGTAGTACGCCGGGAGGACGCAATGAGCAGTTCTTC

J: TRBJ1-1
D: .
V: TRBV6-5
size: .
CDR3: CASLKELNTEAFF
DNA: TGTGCCAGCCTCAAGGAATTGAACACTGAAGCTTTCTTT

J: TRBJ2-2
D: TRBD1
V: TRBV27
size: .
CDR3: CASTLTAGGVTGELFF
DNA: TGTGCCAGTACCCTTACAGCAGGGGGAGTCACCGGGGAGCTGTTTTTT

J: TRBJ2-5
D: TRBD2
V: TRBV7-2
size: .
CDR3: CASSRIRLAAETQYF
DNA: TGTGCCAGCAGCCGAATCAGACTAGCGGCGGAGACCCAGTACTTC